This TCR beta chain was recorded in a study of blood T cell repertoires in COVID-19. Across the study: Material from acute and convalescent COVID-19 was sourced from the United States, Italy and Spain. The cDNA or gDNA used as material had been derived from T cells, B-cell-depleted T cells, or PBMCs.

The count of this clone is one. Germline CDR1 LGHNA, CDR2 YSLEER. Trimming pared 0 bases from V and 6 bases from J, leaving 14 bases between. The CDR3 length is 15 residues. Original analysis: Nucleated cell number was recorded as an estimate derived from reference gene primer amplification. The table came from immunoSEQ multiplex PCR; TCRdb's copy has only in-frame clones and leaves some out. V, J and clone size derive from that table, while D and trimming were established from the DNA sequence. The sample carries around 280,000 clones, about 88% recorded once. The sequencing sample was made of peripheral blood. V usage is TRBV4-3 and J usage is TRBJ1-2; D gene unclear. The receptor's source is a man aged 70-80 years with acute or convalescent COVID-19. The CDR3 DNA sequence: TGCGCCAGCAGCCAAGAAGGCAGGAACCGGAATGGCTACACCTTC. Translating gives CASSQEGRNRNGYTF.